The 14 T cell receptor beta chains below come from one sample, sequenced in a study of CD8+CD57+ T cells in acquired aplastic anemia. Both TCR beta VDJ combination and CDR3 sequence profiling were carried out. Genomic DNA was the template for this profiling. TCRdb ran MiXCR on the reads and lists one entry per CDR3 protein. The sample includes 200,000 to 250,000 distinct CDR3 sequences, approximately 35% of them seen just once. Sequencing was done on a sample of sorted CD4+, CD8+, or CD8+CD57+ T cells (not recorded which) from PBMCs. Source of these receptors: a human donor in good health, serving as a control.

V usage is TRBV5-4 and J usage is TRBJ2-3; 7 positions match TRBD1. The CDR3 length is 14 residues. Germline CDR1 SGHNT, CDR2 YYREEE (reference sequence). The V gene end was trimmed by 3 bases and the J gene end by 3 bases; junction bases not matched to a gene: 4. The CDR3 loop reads CASSSGTDTDTQYF. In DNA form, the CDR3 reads TGTGCCAGCAGCTCCGGGACAGATACAGATACGCAGTATTTT.

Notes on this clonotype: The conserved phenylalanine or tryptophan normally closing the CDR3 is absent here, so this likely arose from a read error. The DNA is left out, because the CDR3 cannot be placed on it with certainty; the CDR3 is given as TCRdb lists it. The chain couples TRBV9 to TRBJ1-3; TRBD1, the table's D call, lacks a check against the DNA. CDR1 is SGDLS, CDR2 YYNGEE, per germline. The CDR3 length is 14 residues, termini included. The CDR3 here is CASSARTAGNTIYS.

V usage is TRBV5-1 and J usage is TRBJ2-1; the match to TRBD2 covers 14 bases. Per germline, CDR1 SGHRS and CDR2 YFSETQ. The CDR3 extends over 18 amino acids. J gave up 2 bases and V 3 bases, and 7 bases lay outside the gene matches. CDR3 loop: CASSWPGTSGSPYNEQFF. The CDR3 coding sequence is TGCGCCAGCAGCTGGCCCGGGACTAGCGGGAGTCCCTACAATGAGCAGTTCTTC.

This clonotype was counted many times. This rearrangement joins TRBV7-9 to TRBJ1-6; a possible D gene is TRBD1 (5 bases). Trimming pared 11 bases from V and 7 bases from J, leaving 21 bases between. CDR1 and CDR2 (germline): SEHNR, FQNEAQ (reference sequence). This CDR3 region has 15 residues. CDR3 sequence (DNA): TGTGCCTCCAGCTTAGGGGCGTTTGAGAATTCACCCCTCCACTTT. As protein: CASSLGAFENSPLHF.

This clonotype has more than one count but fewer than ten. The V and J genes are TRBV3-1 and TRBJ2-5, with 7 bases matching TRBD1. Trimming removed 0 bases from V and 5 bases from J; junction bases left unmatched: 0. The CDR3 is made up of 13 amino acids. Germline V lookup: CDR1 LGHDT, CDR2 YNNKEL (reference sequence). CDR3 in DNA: TGTGCCAGCAGCCAAGACAGGGGGGAGACCCAGTACTTC. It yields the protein CASSQDRGETQYF.

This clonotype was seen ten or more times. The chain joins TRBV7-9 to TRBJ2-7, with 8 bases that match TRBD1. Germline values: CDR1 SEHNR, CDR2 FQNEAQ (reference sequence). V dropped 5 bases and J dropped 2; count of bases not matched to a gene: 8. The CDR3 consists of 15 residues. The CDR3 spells CASSGGPTGAYEQYF. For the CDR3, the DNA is TGTGCCAGCAGCGGGGGTCCGACAGGGGCCTACGAGCAGTACTTC.

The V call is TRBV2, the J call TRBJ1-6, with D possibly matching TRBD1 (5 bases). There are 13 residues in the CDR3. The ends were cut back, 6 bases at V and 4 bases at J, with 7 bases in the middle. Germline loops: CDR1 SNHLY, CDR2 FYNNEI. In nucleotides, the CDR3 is TGTGCCAGCAGGTCAGGGTATAATTCACCCCTCCACTTT. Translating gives CASRSGYNSPLHF.

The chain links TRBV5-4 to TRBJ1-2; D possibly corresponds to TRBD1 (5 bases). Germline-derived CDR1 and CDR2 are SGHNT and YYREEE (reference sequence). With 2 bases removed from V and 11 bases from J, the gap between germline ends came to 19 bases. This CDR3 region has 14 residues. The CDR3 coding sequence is TGTGCCAGCAGCTTTTTCCGGGACCCCCGGTGGTACACCTTC. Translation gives CASSFFRDPRWYTF.

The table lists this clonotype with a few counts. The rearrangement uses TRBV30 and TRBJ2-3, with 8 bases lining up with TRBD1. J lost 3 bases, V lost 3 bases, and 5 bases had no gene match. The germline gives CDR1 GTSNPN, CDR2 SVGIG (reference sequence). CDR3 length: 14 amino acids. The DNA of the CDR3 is TGTGCCTGGAGCCACAGGGGGTTGACAGATACGCAGTATTTT. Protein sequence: CAWSHRGLTDTQYF. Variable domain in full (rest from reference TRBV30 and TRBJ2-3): SQTIHQWPATLVQPVGSPLSLECTVEGTSNPNLYWYRQAAGRGLQLLFYSVGIGQISSEVPQNLSASRPQDRQFILSSKKLLLSDSGFYLCAWSHRGLTDTQYFGPGTRLTVL.

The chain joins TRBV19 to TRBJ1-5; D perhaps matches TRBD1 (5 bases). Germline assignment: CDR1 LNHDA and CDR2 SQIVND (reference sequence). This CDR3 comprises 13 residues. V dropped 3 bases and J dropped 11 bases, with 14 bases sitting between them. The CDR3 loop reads CASSMIPAGTQHF. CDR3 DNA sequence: TGTGCCAGTAGTATGATCCCGGCAGGGACCCAGCATTTT.

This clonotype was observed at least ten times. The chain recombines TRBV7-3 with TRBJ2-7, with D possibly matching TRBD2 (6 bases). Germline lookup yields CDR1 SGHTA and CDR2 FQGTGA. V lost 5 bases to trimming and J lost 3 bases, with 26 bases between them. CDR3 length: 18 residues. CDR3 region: CASSPKGVLATHFYEQYF. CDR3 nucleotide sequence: TGTGCCAGCAGCCCCAAAGGGGTGCTAGCGACCCACTTCTACGAGCAGTACTTC.

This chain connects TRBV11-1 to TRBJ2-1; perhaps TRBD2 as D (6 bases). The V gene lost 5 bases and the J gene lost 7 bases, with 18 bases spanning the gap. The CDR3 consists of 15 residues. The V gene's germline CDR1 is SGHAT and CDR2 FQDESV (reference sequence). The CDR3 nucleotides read TGTGCCAGCAGCCTAGGCCAGGAGGGGATGAATGAGCAGTTCTTC. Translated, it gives CASSLGQEGMNEQFF.

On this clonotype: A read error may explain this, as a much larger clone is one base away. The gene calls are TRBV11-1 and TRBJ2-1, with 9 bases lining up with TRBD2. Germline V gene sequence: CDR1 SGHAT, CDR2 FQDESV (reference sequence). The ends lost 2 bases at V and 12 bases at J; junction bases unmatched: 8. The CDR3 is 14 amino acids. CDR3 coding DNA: TGTGCCAGCAGCTTAAGCGGGGGGTACGATGGGCAGTTCTTC. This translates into CASSLSGGYDGQFF. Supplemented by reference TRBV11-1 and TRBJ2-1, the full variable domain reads EAEVAQSPRYKITEKSQAVAFWCDPISGHATLYWYRQILGQGPELLVQFQDESVVDDSQLPKDRFSAERLKGVDSTLKIQPAELGDSAMYLCASSLSGGYDGQFFGPGTRLTVL.

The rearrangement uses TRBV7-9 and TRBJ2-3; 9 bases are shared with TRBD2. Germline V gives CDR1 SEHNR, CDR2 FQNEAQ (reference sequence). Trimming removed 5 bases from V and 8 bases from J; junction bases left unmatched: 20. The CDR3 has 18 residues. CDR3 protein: CASSPSESSGGTRGTQYF. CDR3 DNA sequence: TGTGCCAGCAGCCCCTCTGAATCGAGCGGGGGGACCCGGGGTACGCAGTATTTT. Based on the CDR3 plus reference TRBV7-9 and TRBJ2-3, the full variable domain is DTGVSQNPRHKITKRGQNVTFRCDPISEHNRLYWYRQTLGQGPEFLTYFQNEAQLEKSRLLSDRFSAERPKGSFSTLEIQRTEQGDSAMYLCASSPSESSGGTRGTQYFGPGTRLTVL.